Each of the 32 T cell receptor beta chains below was sequenced from the same sample in a study of T cell responses to AZD1222 COVID-19 vaccine (dated by TCRdb to 2020 to 2023). The sample's time point label, decoded: about 28 days (+/-7) after the second vaccine dose. Library creation used the immunoSEQ multiplex PCR assay. Imported from immuneACCESS, the table was reduced by TCRdb to in-frame sequences with V and J called. These copies leave out some clones; in studies compared against another copy, an unresolved V gene accounts for under half, and the cause of the remainder is not known. Across this sample there are roughly 70,000 clones, with about 88% seen only once. Over 7.5% of the sample is taken by the ten largest. The material was peripheral blood, obtained 28 days after the second AZD1222 dose. The receptors derive from an adult who received the AZD1222 COVID-19 vaccine.

The rearrangement joins TRBV5-1 to TRBJ2-2; 13 positions match TRBD2. Germline values: CDR1 SGHRS, CDR2 YFSETQ. This CDR3 has 17 amino acids. The J segment lost 5 bases and the V segment lost 3 bases, leaving 7 bases of the junction unmatched. This CDR3 reads CASSSGLAGPGTGELFF. CDR3 in DNA: TGCGCCAGCAGCTCGGGACTAGCGGGACCGGGTACCGGGGAGCTGTTTTTT.

This clone is a singleton in its sample. The V call is TRBV7-2, the J call TRBJ2-3; 8 nucleotides match TRBD1. V dropped 5 bases and J dropped 2; count of bases not matched to a gene: 6. Germline V gene data show CDR1 as SGHTA and CDR2 as FQGNSA. This CDR3 has 15 residues. CDR3 loop: CASSPGQGATDTQYF. The CDR3 coding sequence is TGTGCCAGCAGCCCCGGACAGGGAGCCACAGATACGCAGTATTTT.

The V call is TRBV7-2, the J call TRBJ2-7, with 9 bases aligning to TRBD1. CDR1 is SGHTA and CDR2 is FQGNSA in the germline V gene. With V trimmed by 5 bases and J by 6 bases, 14 bases remained unmatched. The CDR3 sequence is 16 residues long. CDR3 DNA: TGTGCCAGCAGCCCCTATATCCACAGGGGGCTGGGCGAGCAGTACTTC. It yields the protein CASSPYIHRGLGEQYF.

The CDR3 region is CASSLTPGTGYGYTF. CDR3 coding DNA: TGTGCCAGTAGTCTGACCCCCGGGACAGGATATGGCTACACCTTC. The chain recombines TRBV19 with TRBJ1-2; TRBD1 matches at 8 bases. Germline CDR1 LNHDA, CDR2 SQIVND (reference sequence). V gave up 5 bases and J gave up 5 bases; unmatched junction bases: 10. The CDR3 runs to 15 residues.

V usage is TRBV7-2 and J usage is TRBJ1-4, with a weak D call TRBD1 (5 bases). CDR1 SGHTA and CDR2 FQGNSA come from the germline V gene. V dropped 7 bases and J dropped 3 bases, with 12 bases sitting between them. The CDR3 extends over 14 amino acids. In DNA form, the CDR3 reads TGTGCCAGCACACTCGGGGGTCCTAATGAAAAACTGTTTTTT. It is translated as CASTLGGPNEKLFF.

The rearrangement joins TRBV5-4 to TRBJ1-2; D might be TRBD1 (5 bases). The CDR3 length is 13 residues. CDR1 and CDR2 from the germline V gene are SGHNT and YYREEE (reference sequence). With 0 bases removed from V and 5 bases from J, the gap between germline ends came to 8 bases. CDR3 residues: CASSLGGGYGYTF. In DNA, the CDR3 is TGTGCCAGCAGCTTGGGGGGCGGGTATGGCTACACCTTC.

The V and J genes are TRBV19 and TRBJ1-1; no reliable D call. V was shortened by 4 bases and J by 3 bases, with 9 bases between the two germline ends. The V gene's germline CDR1 is LNHDA and CDR2 SQIVND (reference sequence). The CDR3 spans 13 residues. The CDR3 DNA reads TGTGCCAGTAGTAACACATGGGACACTGAAGCTTTCTTT. Its protein product is CASSNTWDTEAFF. Full variable domain (rest looked up from reference TRBV19 and TRBJ1-1): DGGITQSPKYLFRKEGQNVTLSCEQNLNHDAMYWYRQDPGQGLRLIYYSQIVNDFQKGDIAEGYSVSREKKESFPLTVTSAQKNPTAFYLCASSNTWDTEAFFGQGTRLTVV.

V is TRBV5-1 and J is TRBJ1-2; 11 nucleotides match TRBD1. The V gene end was trimmed by 0 bases and the J gene end by 3 bases; junction bases not matched to a gene: 7. The CDR3 contains 17 residues. Per germline, CDR1 SGHRS and CDR2 YFSETQ. The CDR3 spells CASSLGLGQGAYYGYTF. DNA for the CDR3: TGCGCCAGCAGCTTGGGTCTCGGACAGGGGGCGTACTATGGCTACACCTTC. The full variable domain, rest sourced from reference TRBV5-1 and TRBJ1-2, is KAGVTQTPRYLIKTRGQQVTLSCSPISGHRSVSWYQQTPGQGLQFLFEYFSETQRNKGNFPGRFSGRQFSNSRSEMNVSTLELGDSALYLCASSLGLGQGAYYGYTFGSGTRLTVV.

This chain links TRBV15 with TRBJ2-6; D is undetermined. V was cut by 0 bases and J by 1 base, with 10 bases left in between. Germline V gene data show CDR1 as LNHNV and CDR2 as YYDKDF (reference sequence). This CDR3 is built from 17 residues. The CDR3: CATSRDQLGSGANVLTF. The CDR3 coding sequence is TGTGCCACCAGCAGAGATCAGTTGGGGTCTGGGGCCAACGTCCTGACTTTC.

CDR3 amino acids: CASSQDRSGRGTQYF. The DNA for the CDR3 is TGCGCCAGCAGCCAAGATCGGTCAGGGCGGGGGACGCAGTATTTT. V usage is TRBV4-1 and J usage is TRBJ2-3; 7 nucleotides agree with TRBD2. The J segment lost 9 bases and the V segment lost 0 bases, leaving 9 bases of the junction unmatched. Germline-derived CDR1 and CDR2 are MGHRA and YSYEKL. The length of the CDR3 is 15 residues.

This rearrangement joins TRBV30 to TRBJ1-5; 7 bases align to TRBD1. J was trimmed by 5 bases and V by 2 bases; bases with no gene match: 9. The CDR3 extends over 15 amino acids. Germline V gene data show CDR1 as GTSNPN and CDR2 as SVGIG (reference sequence). CDR3 region: CAWSSRQGRDQPQHF. In nucleotides, the CDR3 is TGTGCCTGGAGTTCTCGACAGGGTCGTGATCAGCCCCAGCATTTT.

The chain is built from TRBV7-9 and TRBJ1-3, with unresolved D. The CDR3 is 14 amino acids. Germline V gene data show CDR1 as SEHNR and CDR2 as FQNEAQ (reference sequence). V was trimmed by 5 bases and J by 6 bases, leaving 14 bases between them. The CDR3, as DNA: TGTGCCAGCAGCCTACAGAGTCCTATAAACACCATATATTTT. Encoded protein: CASSLQSPINTIYF.

J is TRBJ2-1 and V is TRBV3-1 (or the pseudogene TRBV3-2), with D perhaps matching TRBD2 (5 bases). There are 16 residues in the CDR3. Trimming removed 0 bases at V and 1 base at J, with 10 bases between. CDR1 LGHDT and CDR2 YNNKEL come from the germline V gene (reference sequence). CDR3 sequence: CASSQDLRTSYNEQFF. Here the CDR3 DNA reads TGTGCCAGCAGCCAAGATTTACGGACTTCCTACAATGAGCAGTTCTTC.

V usage is TRBV7-2 and J usage is TRBJ2-1, with unresolved D. The CDR3 is 11 amino acids. The germline V and J ends were trimmed by 5 bases and 8 bases, with 7 bases remaining between them. Germline loops: CDR1 SGHTA, CDR2 FQGNSA. CDR3 residues: CASSPFDEQFF. The CDR3 coding sequence is TGTGCCAGCAGCCCCTTCGATGAGCAGTTCTTC.

This clone appeared once. The chain couples TRBV14 to TRBJ1-2; D ambiguous. Germline CDR1 reads SGHDN; CDR2 reads FVKESK. This CDR3 is 13 amino acids long. V dropped 4 bases and J dropped 6 bases, with 12 bases sitting between them. CDR3 amino acids: CASSRSRADGYTF. The DNA of the CDR3 is TGTGCCAGCAGCCGATCTAGGGCAGATGGCTACACCTTC.

This chain connects TRBV14 to TRBJ1-1; maybe TRBD1 (5 bases). This CDR3 has 14 residues. The ends were cut back, 4 bases at V and 1 base at J, with 10 bases in the middle. Germline V gene data show CDR1 as SGHDN and CDR2 as FVKESK. CDR3 in DNA: TGTGCCAGCAGCCCGGGACTCCGGAACACTGAAGCTTTCTTT. It specifies CASSPGLRNTEAFF.

The chain recombines TRBV28 with TRBJ2-3; D is possibly TRBD2 (6 bases). Per germline, CDR1 MDHEN and CDR2 SYDVKM. Trimming pared 4 bases from V and 3 bases from J, leaving 14 bases between. The CDR3 totals 15 residues. The CDR3 nucleotides read TGTGCCAGCAGTTCCTTTCGGGGGACGACAGATACGCAGTATTTT. This gives the protein CASSSFRGTTDTQYF.

V and J are TRBV5-4 and TRBJ1-4, with D perhaps TRBD1 (5 bases). The CDR3 runs to 13 residues. Trimming took 4 bases from V and 5 from J, leaving 9 bases between them. Germline V gene data show CDR1 as SGHNT and CDR2 as YYREEE (reference sequence). This CDR3 reads CASSPGLNEKLFF. The CDR3, as DNA: TGTGCCAGCAGCCCAGGGTTAAATGAAAAACTGTTTTTT.

V usage is TRBV6-1 and J usage is TRBJ1-6, with a possible D match to TRBD1 (5 bases). The CDR3 is 16 amino acids. CDR1 and CDR2 from the germline V gene are MNHNS and SASEGT. With 1 base removed from V and 6 bases from J, the gap between germline ends came to 13 bases. CDR3 sequence reads: CASSEERGLANSPLHF. CDR3 bases: TGTGCCAGCAGTGAAGAAAGGGGCCTCGCTAATTCACCCCTCCACTTT.

This chain joins TRBV28 and TRBJ2-2; 7 bases match TRBD1. Per the germline V gene, CDR1 is MDHEN and CDR2 is SYDVKM. Trimming at V came to 1 base and at J to 0 bases, leaving 2 bases not matched to a gene. The CDR3 runs 16 residues. The CDR3 is CASSLFTGANTGELFF. As DNA, the CDR3 is TGTGCCAGCAGTTTATTTACAGGGGCGAACACCGGGGAGCTGTTTTTT. Filled out from reference TRBV28 and TRBJ2-2, the complete variable domain reads DVKVTQSSRYLVKRTGEKVFLECVQDMDHENMFWYRQDPGLGLRLIYFSYDVKMKEKGDIPEGYSVSREKKERFSLILESASTNQTSMYLCASSLFTGANTGELFFGEGSRLTVL.

The chain couples TRBV19 to TRBJ1-6; 7 bases line up with TRBD1. The ends lost 5 bases at V and 7 bases at J; junction bases unmatched: 11. Germline V gene data show CDR1 as LNHDA and CDR2 as SQIVND (reference sequence). The CDR3 loop spans 16 amino acids. The CDR3 coding sequence is TGTGCCAGTAGTCCGACTTCGGGACAGAGGAATTCACCCCTCCACTTT. This gives the protein CASSPTSGQRNSPLHF.

This sequence joins TRBV7-2 and TRBJ1-1; D is ambiguous. There are 14 residues in the CDR3. Per the germline V gene, CDR1 is SGHTA and CDR2 is FQGNSA. V gave up 1 base and J gave up 5 bases, with 11 bases separating them. The CDR3 protein is CASSLDVVRTEAFF. As DNA, the CDR3 is TGTGCCAGCAGCTTAGATGTAGTAAGGACTGAAGCTTTCTTT. The whole variable domain, filled in from reference TRBV7-2 and TRBJ1-1, reads GAGVSQSPSNKVTEKGKDVELRCDPISGHTALYWYRQSLGQGLEFLIYFQGNSAPDKSGLPSDRFSAERTGGSVSTLTIQRTQQEDSAVYLCASSLDVVRTEAFFGQGTRLTVV.

For the CDR3, the DNA is TGTGCCATCAGTGCTCTAGCGGGGGCGAGCACAGATACGCAGTATTTT. Its translation: CAISALAGASTDTQYF. This chain uses TRBV10-3 with TRBJ2-3, with 10 nucleotides matching TRBD2. Losses at the gene ends were 4 bases for V and 0 bases for J; bases not matched to a gene: 4. CDR3 size: 16 residues. Per germline, CDR1 ENHRY and CDR2 SYGVKD.

The chain has TRBV12-3 or TRBV12-4 and TRBJ1-1; unclear D gene. V dropped 3 bases and J dropped 1 base, with 6 bases sitting between them. This CDR3 is built from 13 residues. CDR3 loop: CASSFAGNTEAFF. In nucleotides, the CDR3 is TGTGCCAGCAGTTTTGCAGGGAACACTGAAGCTTTCTTT.

This clone was counted a few times. The genes are TRBV7-2 and TRBJ2-3, with D hard to call. Germline V gene lookup returns CDR1 SGHTA and CDR2 FQGNSA. Deletions cut 5 bases from V and 7 bases from J, with 10 bases between. The CDR3 is 12 amino acids. The CDR3 nucleotides read TGTGCCAGCAGCGCCTACCTGAATACGCAGTATTTT. It is translated as CASSAYLNTQYF. Filled out from reference TRBV7-2 and TRBJ2-3, the complete variable domain reads GAGVSQSPSNKVTEKGKDVELRCDPISGHTALYWYRQSLGQGLEFLIYFQGNSAPDKSGLPSDRFSAERTGGSVSTLTIQRTQQEDSAVYLCASSAYLNTQYFGPGTRLTVL.

The chain recombines TRBV5-1 with TRBJ1-1; 8 nucleotides line up with TRBD1. CDR1 is SGHRS and CDR2 is YFSETQ in the germline V gene. The CDR3 covers 16 residues. The ends lost 4 bases at V and 4 bases at J; junction bases unmatched: 12. The CDR3 reads CASSLTGAGTSTEAFF. The DNA of the CDR3 is TGCGCCAGCAGCCTGACAGGGGCCGGGACTAGCACTGAAGCTTTCTTT.

The chain carries TRBV19 and TRBJ2-7; D is possibly TRBD1 (5 bases). Germline V gives CDR1 LNHDA, CDR2 SQIVND (reference sequence). V shed 10 bases and J shed 7 bases, with 20 bases lying between them. The CDR3 is 13 amino acids. CDR3 amino acids: CATTAQGHVEQYF. The CDR3 DNA reads TGTGCCACCACGGCGCAGGGCCATGTAGAGCAGTACTTC.

V usage is TRBV7-8 and J usage is TRBJ2-7; D is ambiguous. In germline, CDR1 is SGHVS, CDR2 FQNEAQ. Trimming removed 2 bases at V and 4 bases at J, with 12 bases between. The CDR3 runs 14 residues. The CDR3 is CASSLRLGIYEQYF. CDR3 nucleotide sequence: TGTGCCAGCAGCTTACGTCTGGGGATTTACGAGCAGTACTTC.

The chain recombines TRBV7-9 with TRBJ1-1, with D perhaps matching TRBD1 (5 bases). Germline V gives CDR1 SEHNR, CDR2 FQNEAQ (reference sequence). Trimming cost V 3 bases and J 3 bases, with 8 bases left between them. This CDR3 region has 13 residues. CDR3 residues: CASSFFRDTEAFF. The CDR3 DNA sequence: TGTGCCAGCAGCTTTTTCAGGGACACTGAAGCTTTCTTT.

The rearrangement joins TRBV29-1 to TRBJ1-2; D may be TRBD1 (6 bases). The V gene lost 0 bases and the J gene lost 8 bases, with 13 bases spanning the gap. This CDR3 is 13 amino acids long. Germline V gives CDR1 SQVTM, CDR2 ANQGSEA. DNA of the CDR3: TGCAGCGTTGAAGAACAGGGAGTTGGGGGCTACACCTTC. This sequence encodes CSVEEQGVGGYTF.

V is TRBV9 and J is TRBJ2-3; 11 positions agree with TRBD2. The CDR3 extends over 16 amino acids. In germline, CDR1 is SGDLS, CDR2 YYNGEE. V was pared by 4 bases and J by 1 base, with 5 bases of the junction left unmatched. CDR3 nucleotides: TGTGCCAGCAGCTTTAGCGGGGGGGCAGGCACAGATACGCAGTATTTT. The encoded protein is CASSFSGGAGTDTQYF. The complete variable domain, with remaining parts taken from reference TRBV9 and TRBJ2-3, reads DSGVTQTPKHLITATGQRVTLRCSPRSGDLSVYWYQQSLDQGLQFLIQYYNGEERAKGNILERFSAQQFPDLHSELNLSSLELGDSALYFCASSFSGGAGTDTQYFGPGTRLTVL.

The V gene is TRBV5-1, the J gene TRBJ1-2; a possible D gene is TRBD1 (6 bases). In germline, CDR1 is SGHRS, CDR2 YFSETQ. With 6 bases removed from V and 5 bases from J, the gap between germline ends came to 17 bases. The CDR3 sequence is 14 residues long. The chain's CDR3 is CASKHRDTSYGYTF. CDR3 nucleotides: TGCGCCAGCAAACACCGGGACACAAGTTATGGCTACACCTTC.